This T cell receptor (beta chain) was documented in a study of blood T cell repertoires in COVID-19. Study as a whole: The samples span acute and convalescent COVID-19 from the United States, Italy and Spain.

The CDR3 extends over 13 amino acids. Germline trimming cut 7 bases from V and 0 bases from J; bases unmatched to any gene: 1. Germline V gene sequence: CDR1 SNHLY, CDR2 FYNNEI. Repertoires were generated with immunoSEQ multiplex PCR, while TCRdb's copy carries only in-frame clones and drops some. The sample carries fewer than 300,000 clones, roughly 85% recorded once. The V and J genes are TRBV2 and TRBJ2-3; 7 bases line up with TRBD2. The receptor was derived from a middle-aged man with active or convalescent COVID-19. Sequenced material: peripheral blood. DNA of the CDR3: TGTGCCAGCACCGGGAGGAGCACAGATACGCAGTATTTT. Translating gives CASTGRSTDTQYF.